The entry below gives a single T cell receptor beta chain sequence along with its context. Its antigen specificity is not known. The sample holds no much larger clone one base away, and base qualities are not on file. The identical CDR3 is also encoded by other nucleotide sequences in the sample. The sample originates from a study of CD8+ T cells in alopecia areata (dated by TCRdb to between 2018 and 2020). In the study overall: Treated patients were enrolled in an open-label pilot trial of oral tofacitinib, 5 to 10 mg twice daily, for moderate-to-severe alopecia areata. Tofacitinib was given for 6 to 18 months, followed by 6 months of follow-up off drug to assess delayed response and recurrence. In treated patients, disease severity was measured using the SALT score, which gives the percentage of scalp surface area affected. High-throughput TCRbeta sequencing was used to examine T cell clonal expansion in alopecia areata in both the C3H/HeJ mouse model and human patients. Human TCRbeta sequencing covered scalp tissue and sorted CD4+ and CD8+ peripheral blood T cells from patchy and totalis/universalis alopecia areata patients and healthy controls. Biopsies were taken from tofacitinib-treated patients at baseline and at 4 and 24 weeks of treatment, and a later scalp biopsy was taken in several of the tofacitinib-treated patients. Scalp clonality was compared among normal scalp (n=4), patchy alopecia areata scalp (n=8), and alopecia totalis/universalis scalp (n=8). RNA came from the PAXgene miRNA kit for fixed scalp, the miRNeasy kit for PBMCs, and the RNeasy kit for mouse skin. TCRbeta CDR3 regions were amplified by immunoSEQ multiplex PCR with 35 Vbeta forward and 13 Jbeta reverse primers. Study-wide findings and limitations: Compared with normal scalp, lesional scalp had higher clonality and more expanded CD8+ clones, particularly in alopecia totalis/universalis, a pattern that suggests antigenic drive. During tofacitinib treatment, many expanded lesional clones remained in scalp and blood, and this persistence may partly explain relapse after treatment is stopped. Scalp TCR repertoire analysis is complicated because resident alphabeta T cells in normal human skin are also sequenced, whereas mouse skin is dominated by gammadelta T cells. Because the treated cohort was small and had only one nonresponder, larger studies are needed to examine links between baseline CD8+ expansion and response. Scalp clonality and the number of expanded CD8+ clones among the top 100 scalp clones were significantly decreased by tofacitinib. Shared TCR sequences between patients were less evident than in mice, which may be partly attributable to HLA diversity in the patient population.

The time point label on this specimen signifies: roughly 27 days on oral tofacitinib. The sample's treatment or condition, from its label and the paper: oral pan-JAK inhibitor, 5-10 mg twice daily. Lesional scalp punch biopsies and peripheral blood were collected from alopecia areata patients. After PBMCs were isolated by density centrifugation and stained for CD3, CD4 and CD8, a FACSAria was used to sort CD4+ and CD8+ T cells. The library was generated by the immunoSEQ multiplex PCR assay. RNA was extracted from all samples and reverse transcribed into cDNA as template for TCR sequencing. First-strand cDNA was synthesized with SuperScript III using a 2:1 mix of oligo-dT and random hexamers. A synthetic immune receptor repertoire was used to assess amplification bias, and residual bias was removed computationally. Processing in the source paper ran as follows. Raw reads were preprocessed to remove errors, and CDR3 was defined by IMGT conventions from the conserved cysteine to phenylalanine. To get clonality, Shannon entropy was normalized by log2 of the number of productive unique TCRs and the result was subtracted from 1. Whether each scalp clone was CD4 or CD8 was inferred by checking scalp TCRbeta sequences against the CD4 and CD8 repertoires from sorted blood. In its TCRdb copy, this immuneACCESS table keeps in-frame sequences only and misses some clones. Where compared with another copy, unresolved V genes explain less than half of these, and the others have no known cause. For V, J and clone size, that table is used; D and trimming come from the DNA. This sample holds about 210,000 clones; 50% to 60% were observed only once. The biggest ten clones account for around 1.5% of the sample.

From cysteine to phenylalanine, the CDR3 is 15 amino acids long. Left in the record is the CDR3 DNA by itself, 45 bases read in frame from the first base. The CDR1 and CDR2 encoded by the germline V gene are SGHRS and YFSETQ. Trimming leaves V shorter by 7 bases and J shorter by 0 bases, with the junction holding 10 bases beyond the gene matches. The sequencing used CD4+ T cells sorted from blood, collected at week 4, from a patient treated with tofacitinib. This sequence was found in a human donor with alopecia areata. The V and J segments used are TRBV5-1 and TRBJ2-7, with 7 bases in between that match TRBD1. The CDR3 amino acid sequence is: CASRPGGQSSYEQYF. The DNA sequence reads TGCGCCAGCCGACCTGGGGGACAGAGCTCCTACGAGCAGTACTTC.